The 13 T cell receptor beta chains listed next were all sequenced from one sample in a study of blood T cell repertoires in COVID-19 (dated by TCRdb to between 2020 and 2021). Preparation of the library involved the immunoSEQ multiplex PCR assay. TCRdb limited this immuneACCESS table to in-frame rearrangements with V and J called. A share of clones is missing; checked studies link under half to unresolved V genes, and the rest is unexplained. The sample table holds approximately 40,000 clones, of which around 85% were seen once. The ten largest clones add up to 35% to 50% of the sample. The material sequenced was peripheral blood. The receptors shown here come from a man aged 55 to 69 with active or convalescent COVID-19.

The chain carries TRBV5-6 and TRBJ2-1, with TRBD1 identical over 10 bases. Germline loops: CDR1 SGHDT, CDR2 YYEEEE. The J segment lost 2 bases and the V segment lost 4 bases, leaving 3 bases of the junction unmatched. There are 15 residues in the CDR3. DNA of the CDR3: TGTGCCAGCAGCCTGGACAGGGGGGCCTACAATGAGCAGTTCTTC. As protein: CASSLDRGAYNEQFF.

J is TRBJ2-3 and V is TRBV7-2; D possibly corresponds to TRBD2 (5 bases). The V gene lost 1 base and the J gene lost 1 base, with 6 bases spanning the gap. From germline, CDR1 is SGHTA and CDR2 FQGNSA. The CDR3 extends over 14 amino acids. The CDR3 loop reads CASSLDSGTDTQYF. CDR3 in DNA: TGTGCCAGCAGCTTAGATAGCGGCACAGATACGCAGTATTTT.

The chain links TRBV4-1 to TRBJ2-2; 12 nucleotides agree with TRBD2. The germline CDR1 and CDR2 sequences are MGHRA and YSYEKL. The CDR3 is 18 residues long. Trimming took 2 bases from V and 1 from J; bases not matched to a gene: 5. The CDR3 spells CASSQRLAGDRNTGELFF. Here the CDR3 DNA reads TGCGCCAGCAGCCAACGACTAGCGGGAGATCGGAACACCGGGGAGCTGTTTTTT.

V is TRBV19 and J is TRBJ2-4, with 8 nucleotides matching TRBD2. CDR3 length equals 16 residues. CDR1 is LNHDA, CDR2 SQIVND, per germline (reference sequence). J was trimmed by 7 bases and V by 6 bases; bases with no gene match: 14. CDR3 sequence (DNA): TGTGCCAGTAGCCCCATTCTATCTAGCGGGCTGAACATTCAGTACTTC. Protein product: CASSPILSSGLNIQYF.

The gene calls are TRBV6-5 and TRBJ2-7; 7 bases map to TRBD1. This CDR3 spans 13 amino acids. V lost 2 bases, J lost 4 bases, and 2 bases stayed unmatched. Germline CDR1 reads MNHEY; CDR2 reads SVGAGI. The chain's CDR3 is CASSYSRGYEQYV. The CDR3, as DNA: TGTGCCAGCAGTTACAGCAGGGGGTACGAGCAGTACGTC.

The rearrangement joins TRBV6-5 to TRBJ1-1, with D uncertain. CDR1 is MNHEY and CDR2 is SVGAGI in the germline V gene. The V end lost 7 bases, the J end lost 4 bases, and 13 bases lay between the germline ends. The CDR3 is 13 residues long. CDR3 coding DNA: TGTGCCAGCACCGAGAGGGTTTCCACTGAAGCTTTCTTT. Its translation is CASTERVSTEAFF.

This clone was seen a single time. This chain connects TRBV10-2 to TRBJ1-5, with 8 bases identical to TRBD1. The germline CDR1 and CDR2 sequences are WSHSY and SAAADI. The V and J ends lost 10 bases and 2 bases, in that order; junction bases with no gene match: 4. This CDR3 contains 13 residues. CDR3 in DNA: TGCGCCACCACGGACAGGGGCAATCAGCCCCAGCATTTT. This translates into CATTDRGNQPQHF.

This chain links TRBV15 with TRBJ2-6; D is undetermined. Germline CDR1 LNHNV, CDR2 YYDKDF (reference sequence). The CDR3 sequence is 15 residues long. Between the trimmed V and J ends, which lost 7 bases and 0 bases, there was a span of 10 bases. In DNA, the CDR3 is TGTGCCACCACCCGCGGTGACTCTGGGGCCAACGTCCTGACTTTC. It translates to CATTRGDSGANVLTF.

A few counts support this clone. This sample includes further DNA sequences coding for the same CDR3. V is TRBV2 and J is TRBJ2-2, with D uncertain. Deletions cut 3 bases from V and 1 base from J, with 6 bases between. Germline CDR1 reads SNHLY; CDR2 reads FYNNEI. The CDR3 sequence is 14 residues long. The chain's CDR3 is CASSEVRNTGELFF. DNA of the CDR3: TGTGCCAGCAGTGAGGTGAGGAACACCGGGGAGCTGTTTTTT.

The V call is TRBV2, the J call TRBJ1-5; D call uncertain. With 10 bases removed from V and 7 bases from J, the gap between germline ends came to 17 bases. The CDR3 contains 13 residues. Per germline, CDR1 SNHLY and CDR2 FYNNEI. The CDR3 loop is CATRQEASQPQHF. The CDR3 coding sequence is TGTGCCACCAGACAAGAGGCAAGCCAGCCCCAGCATTTT.

The V call is TRBV2, the J call TRBJ2-5, with D maybe TRBD2 (6 bases). V lost 6 bases, J lost 5 bases, and 19 bases lay in between. The CDR3 runs to 15 residues. Germline-derived CDR1 and CDR2 are SNHLY and FYNNEI. The CDR3 coding sequence is TGTGCCAGCAGCGGAGGGCTTCCTCCAGGCGAGACCCAGTACTTC. Translating it yields CASSGGLPPGETQYF.

This rearrangement joins TRBV15 to TRBJ1-2; D uncertain. V gave up 0 bases and J gave up 3 bases, with 8 bases separating them. This CDR3 is 14 amino acids long. CDR1 and CDR2 from the germline V gene are LNHNV and YYDKDF (reference sequence). The chain's CDR3 is CATSRDATDYGYTF. CDR3 nucleotides: TGTGCCACCAGCAGAGATGCTACGGACTATGGCTACACCTTC.

This rearrangement joins TRBV28 to TRBJ1-2; D unclear. In germline, CDR1 is MDHEN, CDR2 SYDVKM. The CDR3 length is 12 residues. V lost 2 bases and J lost 6, with 7 bases in between. The chain's CDR3 is CASSLRVDGYTF. The CDR3, as DNA: TGTGCCAGCAGTTTACGGGTGGATGGCTACACCTTC.